These 21 T cell receptor beta chains share one sample of origin, sequenced in a study of tissue T cells after allogeneic stem cell transplantation. Assay: immunoSEQ multiplex PCR; the TCRdb copy retains only in-frame clones and omits some. The sample has hundreds of clones; about 75% are singletons. Material: jejunal tissue, obtained at autopsy. All receptors derive from a female patient aged 35-70 years with steroid-refractory graft-versus-host disease after an allogeneic stem cell transplant. Part of the T cell pool may stem from the graft donor.

The chain is built from TRBV27 and TRBJ2-1, with TRBD2 matching 9 bases. Germline lookup yields CDR1 MNHEY and CDR2 SMNVEV (reference sequence). CDR3 length: 17 residues. V shed 3 bases and J 2 bases; nucleotides not matched to a gene: 8. CDR3 DNA sequence: TGTGCCAGCAGTTTTAGGCTAGCGGGACCTGCCTACAATGAGCAGTTCTTC. Its translation is CASSFRLAGPAYNEQFF.

The rearrangement links TRBV20-1 to TRBJ1-2; tentative D call: TRBD1 (5 bases). The CDR3 contains 10 residues. Germline V gene data show CDR1 as DFQATT and CDR2 as SNEGSKA (reference sequence). Trimming cost V 8 bases and J 7 bases, with 11 bases left between them. The CDR3 coding sequence is TGCAGTTGGGGGTTGGGTGGCTACACCTTC. Its translation is CSWGLGGYTF.

This clone appeared a few times. The chain has TRBV13 and TRBJ2-7; weak D call: TRBD2 (5 bases). CDR1 and CDR2 from the germline V gene are PRHDT and FYEKMQ (reference sequence). The ends were cut back, 2 bases at V and 3 bases at J, with 11 bases in the middle. CDR3 length: 14 residues. The CDR3 spells CASSLPGVDYEQYF. In nucleotides, the CDR3 is TGTGCCAGCAGCTTACCCGGGGTAGACTACGAGCAGTACTTC.

The chain couples TRBV6-5 to TRBJ1-5; D is ambiguous. Trimming took off 10 bases at V and 5 bases at J, with 12 bases between the two ends. This CDR3 contains 12 residues. The V gene's germline CDR1 is MNHEY and CDR2 SVGAGI. The CDR3 DNA reads as TGTGCCACCTTAGCCGGTTATCAGCCCCAGCATTTT. Its translation is CATLAGYQPQHF.

This clone is hyperexpanded (1% or more) within its sample. The V call is TRBV2, the J call TRBJ2-7, with 10 positions matching TRBD2. There are 14 residues in the CDR3. CDR1 is SNHLY, CDR2 FYNNEI, per germline. J was trimmed by 7 bases and V by 5 bases; bases with no gene match: 8. This chain's CDR3 is CASSLYPGLAEQYF. CDR3 DNA sequence: TGTGCCAGCAGTCTGTACCCGGGACTAGCGGAGCAGTACTTC. The full variable domain, completed using reference TRBV2 and TRBJ2-7, is EPEVTQTPSHQVTQMGQEVILRCVPISNHLYFYWYRQILGQKVEFLVSFYNNEISEKSEIFDDQFSVERPDGSNFTLKIRSTKLEDSAMYFCASSLYPGLAEQYFGPGTRLTVT.

V and J are TRBV7-9 and TRBJ2-1, with D perhaps TRBD1 (6 bases). The CDR3 consists of 14 residues. Germline CDR1 reads SEHNR; CDR2 reads FQNEAQ (reference sequence). The V end lost 1 base, the J end lost 7 bases, and 11 bases lay between the germline ends. Here the CDR3 DNA reads TGTGCCAGCAGCTTAGTCAGGGGCTTTAATGAGCAGTTCTTC. It translates to CASSLVRGFNEQFF.

A note on this clone: A much larger clone lies a single base off, so this may be a read error. This specimen includes other DNA sequences encoding the same CDR3. The rearrangement uses TRBV27 and TRBJ2-6, with 7 bases aligning to TRBD2. The ends lost 8 bases at V and 6 bases at J; junction bases unmatched: 7. This CDR3 has 14 residues. CDR1 and CDR2 (germline): MNHEY, SMNVEV (reference sequence). Here the CDR3 DNA reads TGTGCCAGCGGGAGGGCAGGAGAGGCCAACGTCCTGACTTTC. Translated, it gives CASGRAGEANVLTF.

The V call is TRBV18, the J call TRBJ1-5; D remains unclear. The germline gives CDR1 KGHSH, CDR2 LQKENI. The V end lost 5 bases, the J end lost 2 bases, and 7 bases lay between the germline ends. This CDR3 comprises 13 residues. The CDR3 region is CASSGSRNQPQHF. CDR3 nucleotide sequence: TGTGCCAGCTCAGGATCCCGCAATCAGCCCCAGCATTTT.

This chain uses TRBV27 with TRBJ2-7; 9 bases fit TRBD1. Per germline, CDR1 MNHEY and CDR2 SMNVEV (reference sequence). The CDR3 sequence is 14 residues long. V lost 5 bases and J lost 5; bases outside the gene matches: 7. The CDR3 loop is CASSPLGQGDEQYF. The CDR3 DNA follows: TGTGCCAGCAGTCCATTGGGACAGGGCGACGAGCAGTACTTC.

The V call is TRBV10-1, the J call TRBJ1-1; D is undetermined. The CDR3 consists of 13 residues. CDR1 WNHNN and CDR2 SYGVQD come from the germline V gene (reference sequence). The V end was cut by 1 base, the J end by 3 bases, with 6 bases between. The CDR3 sequence: CASSEWLYTEAFF. The DNA for the CDR3 is TGCGCCAGCAGTGAGTGGCTATACACTGAAGCTTTCTTT.

The chain recombines TRBV3-1 (or the pseudogene TRBV3-2) with TRBJ2-2, with 13 bases that match TRBD2. Germline CDR1 is LGHDT and CDR2 is YNNKEL (reference sequence). The CDR3 contains 20 residues. J gave up 3 bases and V 0 bases, and 10 bases lay outside the gene matches. The CDR3, as DNA: TGTGCCAGCAGCCAAGAAGTGGGACTAGCGGGAATCCTGGACACCGGGGAGCTGTTTTTT. Protein product: CASSQEVGLAGILDTGELFF.

The CDR3 here is CASSGRTGRAEQFF. In DNA, the CDR3 is TGTGCCAGCAGCGGCCGGACAGGGCGGGCTGAGCAGTTCTTC. This chain joins TRBV7-9 and TRBJ2-1; TRBD1 aligns across 8 bases. The CDR3 runs to 14 residues. Germline V gene lookup returns CDR1 SEHNR and CDR2 FQNEAQ (reference sequence). After removal of 5 bases from V and 9 bases from J, the junction contained 9 bases not matched to a gene.

The CDR3, as DNA: TGTGCCAGCAGCGTACAGGACAGTCCCCGAAGGAACACCATATATTTT. It is translated as CASSVQDSPRRNTIYF. The chain joins TRBV9 to TRBJ1-3, with D perhaps TRBD1 (6 bases). V lost 1 base to trimming and J lost 7 bases, with 18 bases between them. Per the germline V gene, CDR1 is SGDLS and CDR2 is YYNGEE. The CDR3 is made up of 16 amino acids.

This chain connects TRBV13 to TRBJ1-2; tentatively, D is TRBD1 (6 bases). Per the germline V gene, CDR1 is PRHDT and CDR2 is FYEKMQ (reference sequence). V was clipped by 5 bases and J by 0 bases, with 13 bases between them. CDR3 length equals 15 residues. The CDR3 here is CASSPSGTPNYGYTF. DNA for the CDR3: TGTGCCAGCAGCCCTTCCGGGACACCTAACTATGGCTACACCTTC.

This rearrangement joins TRBV24-1 to TRBJ1-2; no clear D gene. V shed 5 bases and J shed 2 bases, with 8 bases lying between them. CDR3 length: 13 residues. The germline CDR1 and CDR2 sequences are KGHDR and SFDVKD. CDR3 nucleotides: TGTGCCACCAGTGGGAGAACCAACTATGGCTACACCTTC. It is translated as CATSGRTNYGYTF.

The chain uses TRBV7-2 and TRBJ2-1; D gene uncertain. Germline CDR1 SGHTA, CDR2 FQGNSA. V shed 5 bases and J shed 2 bases, with 16 bases lying between them. This CDR3 has 16 amino acids. The chain's CDR3 is CASSPGRLRAYNEQFF. CDR3 DNA sequence: TGTGCCAGCAGCCCCGGTCGGCTACGGGCCTACAATGAGCAGTTCTTC.

V usage is TRBV5-8 and J usage is TRBJ2-6; D not certain. V was pared by 7 bases and J by 5 bases, with 22 bases between. Germline V CDR1 and CDR2: SGHTS, YDEGEE. The CDR3 is 17 residues long. This CDR3 reads CASCPRHTQSRANVLTF. The CDR3 coding sequence is TGTGCCAGCTGTCCGCGTCATACACAAAGTCGGGCCAACGTCCTGACTTTC.

This clone has just one count. The rearrangement joins TRBV6-5 to TRBJ2-5; 13 bases agree with TRBD2. The germline CDR1 and CDR2 sequences are MNHEY and SVGAGI. V lost 7 bases and J lost 5; bases outside the gene matches: 7. This CDR3 spans 15 amino acids. The CDR3 spells CASNSGLAGVETQYF. DNA of the CDR3: TGTGCCAGCAATAGTGGACTAGCGGGAGTTGAGACCCAGTACTTC.

This chain connects TRBV14 to TRBJ1-1; no firm D call. V was trimmed by 1 base and J by 5 bases, leaving 14 bases between them. The germline V gene encodes CDR1 SGHDN and CDR2 FVKESK. The CDR3 consists of 15 residues. The CDR3 sequence: CASSQVLGRRTEAFF. As DNA, the CDR3 is TGTGCCAGCAGCCAAGTACTAGGGCGGCGAACTGAAGCTTTCTTT.

The count of this clone is one. The chain uses TRBV19 and TRBJ1-4, with 8 bases identical to TRBD1. CDR3 length: 15 amino acids. Trimming at V came to 4 bases and at J to 4 bases, leaving 5 bases not matched to a gene. Germline-derived CDR1 and CDR2 are LNHDA and SQIVND (reference sequence). CDR3 residues: CASSRGQADNEKLFF. In nucleotides, the CDR3 is TGTGCCAGTAGTAGGGGACAGGCGGATAATGAAAAACTGTTTTTT.

The J gene is TRBJ1-1, the V gene TRBV11-2, with D tentatively TRBD1 (5 bases). V was shortened by 1 base and J by 5 bases, with 8 bases between the two germline ends. This CDR3 contains 13 residues. CDR1 and CDR2 from the germline V gene are SGHAT and FQNNGV. In DNA form, the CDR3 reads TGTGCCAGCAGCTTAGGGTGGGGGACTGAAGCTTTCTTT. Translating it yields CASSLGWGTEAFF.